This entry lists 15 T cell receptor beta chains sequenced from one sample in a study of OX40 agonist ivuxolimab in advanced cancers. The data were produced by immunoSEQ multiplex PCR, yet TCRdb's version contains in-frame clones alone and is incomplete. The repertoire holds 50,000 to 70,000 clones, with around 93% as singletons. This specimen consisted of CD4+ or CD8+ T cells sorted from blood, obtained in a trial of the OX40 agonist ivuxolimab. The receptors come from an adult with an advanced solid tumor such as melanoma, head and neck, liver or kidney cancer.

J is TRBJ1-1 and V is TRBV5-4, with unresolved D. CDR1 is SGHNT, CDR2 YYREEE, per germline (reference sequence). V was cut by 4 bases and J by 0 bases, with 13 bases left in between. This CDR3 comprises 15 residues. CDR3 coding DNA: TGTGCCAGCAGCCGAGGCCAAATCATGAACACTGAAGCTTTCTTT. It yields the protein CASSRGQIMNTEAFF.

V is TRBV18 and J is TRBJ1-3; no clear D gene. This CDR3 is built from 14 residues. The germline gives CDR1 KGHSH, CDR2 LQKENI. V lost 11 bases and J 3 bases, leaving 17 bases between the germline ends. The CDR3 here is CASQEQQDGNTIYF. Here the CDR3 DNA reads TGTGCCTCCCAGGAACAGCAAGATGGAAACACCATATATTTT. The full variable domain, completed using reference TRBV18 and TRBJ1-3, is NAGVMQNPRHLVRRRGQEARLRCSPMKGHSHVYWYRQLPEEGLKFMVYLQKENIIDESGMPKERFSAEFPKEGPSILRIQQVVRGDSAAYFCASQEQQDGNTIYFGEGSWLTVV.

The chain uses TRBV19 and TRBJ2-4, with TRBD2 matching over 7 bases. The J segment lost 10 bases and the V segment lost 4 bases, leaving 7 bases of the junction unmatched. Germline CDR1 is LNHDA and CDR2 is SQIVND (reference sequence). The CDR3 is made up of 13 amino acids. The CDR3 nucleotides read TGTGCCAGTAGTACCCCGGGACTACTAATTCAGTACTTC. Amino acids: CASSTPGLLIQYF.

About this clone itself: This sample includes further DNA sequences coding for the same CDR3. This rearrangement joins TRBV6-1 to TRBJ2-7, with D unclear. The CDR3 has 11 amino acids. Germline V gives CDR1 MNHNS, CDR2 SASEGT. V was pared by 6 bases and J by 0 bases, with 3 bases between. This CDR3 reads CASRSSYEQYF. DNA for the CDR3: TGTGCCAGCAGGAGCTCCTACGAGCAGTACTTC.

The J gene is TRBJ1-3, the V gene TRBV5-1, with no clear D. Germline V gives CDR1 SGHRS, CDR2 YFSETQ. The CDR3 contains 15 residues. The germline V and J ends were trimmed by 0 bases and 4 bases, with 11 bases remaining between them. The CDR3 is CASSLAGGFGNTIYF. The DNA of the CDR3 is TGCGCCAGCAGCTTGGCCGGAGGGTTCGGAAACACCATATATTTT.

The CDR3 bases are TGCAGCGTTGAGAACACCGGGGAGCTGTTTTTT. This codes for CSVENTGELFF. This chain connects TRBV29-1 to TRBJ2-2, with unresolved D. Per the germline V gene, CDR1 is SQVTM and CDR2 is ANQGSEA. There are 11 residues in the CDR3. Trimming took off 3 bases at V and 1 base at J, with 0 bases between the two ends.

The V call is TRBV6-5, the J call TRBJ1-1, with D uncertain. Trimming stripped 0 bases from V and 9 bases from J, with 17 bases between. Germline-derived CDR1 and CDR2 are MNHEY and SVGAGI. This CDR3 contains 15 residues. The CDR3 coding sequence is TGTGCCAGCAGTTACTCCCCTGACCGAAGGAGGCAAGCTTTCTTT. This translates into CASSYSPDRRRQAFF.

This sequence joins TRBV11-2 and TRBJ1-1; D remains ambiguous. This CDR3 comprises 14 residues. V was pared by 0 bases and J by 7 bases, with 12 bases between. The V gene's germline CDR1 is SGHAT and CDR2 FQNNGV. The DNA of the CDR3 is TGTGCCAGCAGCTTAGAAGGGTGGGGAAGTGAAGCTTTCTTT. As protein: CASSLEGWGSEAFF.

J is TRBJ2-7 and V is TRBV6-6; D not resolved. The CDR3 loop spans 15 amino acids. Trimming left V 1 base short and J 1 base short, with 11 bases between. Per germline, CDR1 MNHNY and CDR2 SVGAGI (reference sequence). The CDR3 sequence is CASSYYSGRSYEQYF. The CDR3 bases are TGTGCCAGCAGTTACTATTCCGGGCGATCCTACGAGCAGTACTTC.

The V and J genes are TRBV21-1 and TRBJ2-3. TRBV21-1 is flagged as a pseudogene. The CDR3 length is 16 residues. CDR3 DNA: TGTGCCAGCAGCAAGGGGTTAAGGCAGCCCACAGATACGCAGTATTTT. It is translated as CASSKGLRQPTDTQYF.

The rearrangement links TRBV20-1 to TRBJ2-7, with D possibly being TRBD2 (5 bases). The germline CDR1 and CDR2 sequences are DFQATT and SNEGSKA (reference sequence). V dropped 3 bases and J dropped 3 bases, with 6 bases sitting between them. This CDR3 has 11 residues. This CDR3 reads CSASGLYEQYF. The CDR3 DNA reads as TGCAGTGCTAGCGGACTCTACGAGCAGTACTTC.

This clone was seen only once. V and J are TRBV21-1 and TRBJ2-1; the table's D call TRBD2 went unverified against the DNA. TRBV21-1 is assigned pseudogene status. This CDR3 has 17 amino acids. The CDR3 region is CASSKDEREANYNEQFF. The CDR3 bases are TGTGCCAGCAGCAAAGATGAGCGGGAGGCCAACTACAATGAGCAGTTCTTC.

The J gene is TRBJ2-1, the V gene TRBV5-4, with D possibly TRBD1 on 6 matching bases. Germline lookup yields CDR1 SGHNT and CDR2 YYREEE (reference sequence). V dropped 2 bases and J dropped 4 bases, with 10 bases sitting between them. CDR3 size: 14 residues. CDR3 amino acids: CASSFTGPYNEQFF. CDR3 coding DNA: TGTGCCAGCAGCTTCACAGGGCCGTACAATGAGCAGTTCTTC. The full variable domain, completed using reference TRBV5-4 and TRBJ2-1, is ETGVTQSPTHLIKTRGQQVTLRCSSQSGHNTVSWYQQALGQGPQFIFQYYREEENGRGNFPPRFSGLQFPNYSSELNVNALELDDSALYLCASSFTGPYNEQFFGPGTRLTVL.

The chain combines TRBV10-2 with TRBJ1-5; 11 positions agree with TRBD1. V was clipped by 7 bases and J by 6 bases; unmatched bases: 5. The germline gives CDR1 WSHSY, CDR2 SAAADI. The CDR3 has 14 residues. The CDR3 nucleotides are TGCGCCAGCACCGGACAGGGGGCCTCTCAGCCCCAGCATTTT. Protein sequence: CASTGQGASQPQHF.

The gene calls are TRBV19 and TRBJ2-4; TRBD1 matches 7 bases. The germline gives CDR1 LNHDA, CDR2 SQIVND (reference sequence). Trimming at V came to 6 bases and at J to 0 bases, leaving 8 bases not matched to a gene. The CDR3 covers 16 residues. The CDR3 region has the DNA TGTGCCAGTAGGGGGACAGACACCCTAGCCAAAAACATTCAGTACTTC. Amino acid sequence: CASRGTDTLAKNIQYF.